These 30 T cell receptor beta chains came from one sample sequenced in a study of beta chain features in type 1 diabetes. The entirety of the isolated RNA underwent reverse transcription, so expressed TCRB transcripts were sequenced. The repertoire was sequenced with immunoSEQ multiplex PCR; TCRdb's copy has only in-frame clones and lacks some. The sample holds 150,000 to 200,000 clones, 10% to 15% seen once. The sample taken for sequencing was central memory CD4+ T cells from blood. The receptors shown here come from a woman aged 18-29 years in good health.

This clone was detected only a few times. J is TRBJ2-5 and V is TRBV28; the match to TRBD2 covers 8 bases. Germline V gives CDR1 MDHEN, CDR2 SYDVKM. The CDR3 totals 16 residues. Unmatched junction bases numbered 15, after V lost 9 bases and J lost 3 bases. CDR3 nucleotide sequence: TGTGCCAGTCGCGTAAGCTGGGCGGGAGGTAAAGAGACCCAGTACTTC. Translating gives CASRVSWAGGKETQYF.

The genes are TRBV4-1 and TRBJ1-2; 7 bases align to TRBD1. The CDR3 spans 15 residues. With V trimmed by 0 bases and J by 6 bases, 7 bases remained unmatched. Germline assignment: CDR1 MGHRA and CDR2 YSYEKL. The CDR3 DNA reads TGCGCCAGCAGCCAAGATCCCAGGGGGGAGGATGGCTACACCTTC. It specifies CASSQDPRGEDGYTF.

This clone showed up just a few times. The chain has TRBV18 and TRBJ1-1; no firm D call. CDR3 length: 14 residues. V gave up 4 bases and J gave up 1 base, with 10 bases separating them. Germline V lookup: CDR1 KGHSH, CDR2 LQKENI. The CDR3 DNA is TGTGCCAGCTCACTGCTAGGGAGGAACACTGAAGCTTTCTTT. Translating gives CASSLLGRNTEAFF.

For the CDR3, the DNA is TGCAGCCCGAGACAGAACACTGAAGCTTTCTTT. This codes for CSPRQNTEAFF. The rearrangement joins TRBV20-1 to TRBJ1-1; D remains unclear. Germline lookup yields CDR1 DFQATT and CDR2 SNEGSKA (reference sequence). This CDR3 has 11 residues.

The chain links TRBV9 to TRBJ2-3; D is unresolved. Germline V gene lookup returns CDR1 SGDLS and CDR2 YYNGEE. The CDR3 spans 12 residues. V was shortened by 0 bases and J by 5 bases, with 4 bases between the two germline ends. The CDR3 loop reads CASSVAGDTQYF. Here the CDR3 DNA reads TGTGCCAGCAGCGTAGCGGGAGATACGCAGTATTTT.

The chain carries TRBV28 and TRBJ1-1; possible D gene TRBD1, 6 bases. The CDR3 runs 13 residues. With 10 bases removed from V and 0 bases from J, the gap between germline ends came to 12 bases. Germline assignment: CDR1 MDHEN and CDR2 SYDVKM. Here the CDR3 reads CATTGTMNTEAFF. The CDR3 coding sequence is TGTGCCACCACCGGGACAATGAACACTGAAGCTTTCTTT.

The chain combines TRBV18 with TRBJ2-1; 12 bases line up with TRBD2. V lost 3 bases, J lost 7 bases, and 10 bases stayed unmatched. Germline CDR1 KGHSH, CDR2 LQKENI. The CDR3 is 17 residues long. CDR3 nucleotides: TGTGCCAGCTCACCCGAGACCCTAGCGGGAGGGCGGAATGAGCAGTTCTTC. It yields the protein CASSPETLAGGRNEQFF.

The chain combines TRBV13 with TRBJ2-4, with 7 bases identical to TRBD2. The CDR3 has 13 residues. The junction had 5 bases not matched to a gene; V was cut back by 5 bases and J by 7 bases. Germline V CDR1 and CDR2: PRHDT, FYEKMQ (reference sequence). As DNA, the CDR3 is TGTGCCAGCAGCCTGACTAGCAGGAACATTCAGTACTTC. This sequence encodes CASSLTSRNIQYF.

Only a few counts were recorded for this clone. The chain carries TRBV6-5 and TRBJ2-1; TRBD2 matches at 11 bases. The J segment lost 3 bases and the V segment lost 7 bases, leaving 5 bases of the junction unmatched. CDR3 length: 15 residues. Germline V gene lookup returns CDR1 MNHEY and CDR2 SVGAGI. CDR3 bases: TGTGCCAGCATCTTAGCGGGAGGGTTCTACAATGAGCAGTTCTTC. Its translation: CASILAGGFYNEQFF.

J is TRBJ1-1 and V is TRBV18, with D perhaps TRBD1 (5 bases). V dropped 5 bases and J dropped 1 base, with 11 bases sitting between them. Germline values: CDR1 KGHSH, CDR2 LQKENI. The CDR3 runs 14 residues. The CDR3 is CASSLGARNTEAFF. The CDR3 nucleotides read TGTGCCAGCTCATTAGGGGCCCGGAACACTGAAGCTTTCTTT.

This clone was seen more than once but under ten times. The gene calls are TRBV9 and TRBJ2-1, with D perhaps matching TRBD2 (6 bases). Trimming took 4 bases from V and 9 from J, leaving 8 bases between them. This CDR3 comprises 11 residues. The germline V gene has CDR1 SGDLS and CDR2 YYNGEE. Here the CDR3 reads CASSPRGEQFF. Here the CDR3 DNA reads TGTGCCAGCAGCCCGCGGGGTGAGCAGTTCTTC.

This clone was counted a few times. The chain combines TRBV7-6 with TRBJ2-1, with TRBD2 matching over 8 bases. The CDR3 has 18 amino acids. V gave up 5 bases and J gave up 8 bases; unmatched junction bases: 20. The V gene's germline CDR1 is SGHVS and CDR2 FNYEAQ. CDR3 sequence reads: CASSPGTSYRGMGYEQFF. Written as DNA, the CDR3 is TGTGCCAGCAGCCCCGGGACTAGTTATAGAGGGATGGGGTATGAGCAGTTCTTC.

In its sample, this clone was seen a few times. This sequence joins TRBV19 and TRBJ1-1; 7 nucleotides agree with TRBD1. The length of the CDR3 is 14 residues. Germline V gene lookup returns CDR1 LNHDA and CDR2 SQIVND (reference sequence). The J segment lost 0 bases and the V segment lost 8 bases, leaving 6 bases of the junction unmatched. The CDR3 DNA sequence: TGTGCCAGTGCTTGGGACAGTTTGAACACTGAAGCTTTCTTT. It encodes CASAWDSLNTEAFF.

The chain is built from TRBV18 and TRBJ1-1; possible D gene TRBD1, 5 bases. The CDR3 sequence is 16 residues long. V was clipped by 0 bases and J by 1 base, with 12 bases between them. The germline V gene encodes CDR1 KGHSH and CDR2 LQKENI. CDR3 nucleotides: TGTGCCAGCTCACCACCGGGGAGGGGCAAGAACACTGAAGCTTTCTTT. Translation: CASSPPGRGKNTEAFF. Based on the CDR3 plus reference TRBV18 and TRBJ1-1, the full variable domain is NAGVMQNPRHLVRRRGQEARLRCSPMKGHSHVYWYRQLPEEGLKFMVYLQKENIIDESGMPKERFSAEFPKEGPSILRIQQVVRGDSAAYFCASSPPGRGKNTEAFFGQGTRLTVV.

The V call is TRBV19, the J call TRBJ1-2; a weak D match, TRBD1 (6 bases). The germline CDR1 and CDR2 sequences are LNHDA and SQIVND (reference sequence). The CDR3 runs to 13 residues. V lost 0 bases, J lost 7 bases, and 9 bases lay in between. This CDR3 is CASSIDRGRGYTF. In nucleotides, the CDR3 is TGTGCCAGTAGTATAGACAGGGGTCGTGGCTACACCTTC.

The CDR3 DNA is TGTGCCAGCAACTCGCCGGGGGAGAACACTGAAGCTTTCTTT. It specifies CASNSPGENTEAFF. The rearrangement uses TRBV28 and TRBJ1-1, with D maybe TRBD1 (5 bases). CDR1 is MDHEN and CDR2 is SYDVKM in the germline V gene. The CDR3 extends over 14 amino acids. V was shortened by 7 bases and J by 1 base, with 13 bases between the two germline ends.

This CDR3 is CASSQNLDSTGANVLTF. The CDR3 coding sequence is TGCGCCAGCAGCCAAAACTTGGACAGTACTGGGGCCAACGTCCTGACTTTC. The genes are TRBV4-3 and TRBJ2-6; TRBD1 might be the D (6 bases). This CDR3 has 17 residues. V lost 2 bases to trimming and J lost 2 bases, with 13 bases between them. Germline CDR1 reads LGHNA; CDR2 reads YSLEER.

The chain links TRBV2 to TRBJ1-5, with D tentatively TRBD1 (6 bases). The CDR3 has 14 residues. V lost 7 bases and J 8 bases, leaving 18 bases between the germline ends. CDR1 is SNHLY and CDR2 is FYNNEI in the germline V gene. CDR3 protein: CASTVEGGAKPQHF. The CDR3, as DNA: TGTGCCAGCACCGTAGAGGGGGGGGCCAAGCCCCAGCATTTT.

This clone was detected only a few times. The rearrangement links TRBV12-5 to TRBJ2-2; unclear D gene. The length of the CDR3 is 12 residues. The V gene lost 6 bases and the J gene lost 6 bases, with 8 bases spanning the gap. CDR1 and CDR2 (germline): LGHNT, FRNRAP. CDR3 nucleotide sequence: TGTGCTAGTGGGTCGGGTGCCGGGGAGCTGTTTTTT. This sequence encodes CASGSGAGELFF.

Note on this clone: One junction end does not reproduce the germline sequence, and a read error may be involved. The chain links TRBV2 to TRBJ2-1, with 10 bases matching TRBD2. The CDR3 spans 15 residues. Germline lookup yields CDR1 SNHLY and CDR2 FYNNEI. The CDR3 reads CASTEAGGPVGEQFF. The CDR3 DNA sequence: TGTGCCAGCACTGAAGCGGGAGGGCCTGTAGGTGAGCAGTTCTTC. The whole variable domain, remainder taken from reference TRBV2 and TRBJ2-1, is EPEVTQTPSHQVTQMGQEVILRCVPISNHLYFYWYRQILGQKVEFLVSFYNNEISEKSEIFDDQFSVERPDGSNFTLKIRSTKLEDSAMYFCASTEAGGPVGEQFFGPGTRLTVL.

At least ten counts were recorded for this clone. The chain joins TRBV2 to TRBJ1-2; a possible D gene is TRBD1 (5 bases). Germline V gene sequence: CDR1 SNHLY, CDR2 FYNNEI. This CDR3 region has 13 residues. Deletions cut 8 bases from V and 4 bases from J, with 14 bases between. CDR3 loop: CASQPLGGYGYTF. In nucleotides, the CDR3 is TGTGCCAGCCAGCCCCTGGGGGGCTATGGCTACACCTTC.

The CDR3 spells CAISERGSTYEQYF. The DNA of the CDR3 is TGTGCCATCAGTGAGAGGGGCAGCACCTACGAGCAGTACTTC. V usage is TRBV10-3 and J usage is TRBJ2-7; a possible D gene is TRBD1 (5 bases). The CDR3 contains 14 residues. Per germline, CDR1 ENHRY and CDR2 SYGVKD. V lost 2 bases and J lost 2, with 10 bases in between.

The chain uses TRBV20-1 and TRBJ2-1; no definite D call. Trimming shortened V by 1 base and J by 9 bases, and 7 bases separated the two germline ends. Germline V gene data show CDR1 as DFQATT and CDR2 as SNEGSKA (reference sequence). The CDR3 consists of 11 residues. CDR3 coding DNA: TGCAGTGCTAGAGGGAGAGTTGAGCAGTTCTTC. The encoded protein is CSARGRVEQFF.

This chain links TRBV5-4 with TRBJ2-7, with TRBD2 identical over 10 bases. Trimming took 1 base from V and 7 from J; bases not matched to a gene: 8. The CDR3 has 15 amino acids. Germline CDR1 reads SGHNT; CDR2 reads YYREEE (reference sequence). CDR3 amino acids: CASSLTSGVSAEQYF. The CDR3 nucleotides read TGTGCCAGCAGCTTGACTAGCGGGGTCTCGGCGGAGCAGTACTTC.

This clone turned up a few times. This chain connects TRBV7-3 to TRBJ1-1; tentatively, D is TRBD1 (5 bases). From germline, CDR1 is SGHTA and CDR2 FQGTGA. V was clipped by 3 bases and J by 1 base, with 9 bases between them. The CDR3 length is 14 residues. The CDR3 nucleotides are TGTGCCAGCAGCTTGACCCAGGGGAACACTGAAGCTTTCTTT. Its translation: CASSLTQGNTEAFF.

A few counts support this clone. The chain combines TRBV28 with TRBJ1-2; D is unclear. Trimming stripped 4 bases from V and 1 base from J, with 16 bases between. CDR3 length: 16 residues. The germline gives CDR1 MDHEN, CDR2 SYDVKM. This CDR3 reads CASSSYSGRFNYGYTF. The CDR3 DNA sequence: TGTGCCAGCAGTTCGTACAGCGGCCGCTTTAACTATGGCTACACCTTC.

The table lists this clone with a few counts. The chain has TRBV4-1 and TRBJ2-1; TRBD2 agrees at 12 bases. CDR1 is MGHRA, CDR2 YSYEKL, per germline. The CDR3 consists of 17 residues. V lost 3 bases and J lost 7; bases outside the gene matches: 10. CDR3 sequence: CASSQLVLAGGSNEQFF. For the CDR3, the DNA is TGCGCCAGCAGCCAGCTAGTACTAGCGGGAGGCTCTAATGAGCAGTTCTTC.

Details on this clone: The junction departs from germline at one end; a sequencing error may be responsible. The chain couples TRBV7-8 to TRBJ1-1; 11 bases are a match to TRBD1. The CDR3 length is 11 residues. Looked up from germline, CDR1 is SGHVS and CDR2 is FQNEAQ. CDR3 loop: CASSVDRGRDF. CDR3 nucleotide sequence: TGTGCCAGCAGCGTGGACAGGGGGCGCGACTTT.

CDR3 sequence (DNA): TGCGCCAGCAGCCAAGTTAGCAGGGGGACAGATACGCAGTATTTT. This gives the protein CASSQVSRGTDTQYF. V and J are TRBV4-3 and TRBJ2-3, with TRBD1 matching over 7 bases. CDR1 and CDR2 from the germline V gene are LGHNA and YSLEER. The CDR3 length is 15 residues. The ends lost 1 base at V and 3 bases at J; junction bases unmatched: 4.

The V and J genes are TRBV6-1 and TRBJ1-1; D not certain. The germline V gene encodes CDR1 MNHNS and CDR2 SASEGT. The ends were cut back, 3 bases at V and 6 bases at J, with 8 bases in the middle. The CDR3 consists of 12 residues. Written as DNA, the CDR3 is TGTGCCAGCAGTGATCTACAGCCTGAAGCTTTCTTT. Translation: CASSDLQPEAFF.